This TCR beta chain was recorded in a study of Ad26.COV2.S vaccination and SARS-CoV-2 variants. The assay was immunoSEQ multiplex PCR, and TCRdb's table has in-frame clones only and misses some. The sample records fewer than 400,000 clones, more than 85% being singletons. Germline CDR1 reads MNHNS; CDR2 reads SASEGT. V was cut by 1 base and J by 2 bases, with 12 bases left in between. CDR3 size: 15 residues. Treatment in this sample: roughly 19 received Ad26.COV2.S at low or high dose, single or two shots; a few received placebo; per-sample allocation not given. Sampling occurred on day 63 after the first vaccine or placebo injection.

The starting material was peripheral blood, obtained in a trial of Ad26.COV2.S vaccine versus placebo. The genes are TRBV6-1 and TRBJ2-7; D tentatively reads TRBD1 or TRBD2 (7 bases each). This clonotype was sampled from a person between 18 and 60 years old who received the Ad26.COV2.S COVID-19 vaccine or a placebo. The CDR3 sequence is CASSEEAGGAYEQYF. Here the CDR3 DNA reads TGTGCCAGCAGTGAAGAGGCAGGGGGGGCCTACGAGCAGTACTTC.